These 8 T cell receptor beta chains came from one sample sequenced in a study of blood T cell repertoires in COVID-19 (dated by TCRdb to about 2020). Library preparation was by the immunoSEQ multiplex PCR assay. TCRdb took over this immuneACCESS table, retaining in-frame rearrangements with V and J assigned. Such tables are incomplete; in checked studies, under half of the missing clones stem from an unresolved V gene, and the remainder is unexplained. The sample table holds a few hundred thousand clones, of which 85% were seen once. The ten largest clones add up to 18% of the sample. The sequenced material came from PBMCs or T cells enriched from blood (not recorded which). These TCRs come from a man aged 35-49 years who had recovered from COVID-19.

This clone has just a few counts. The genes are TRBV14 and TRBJ1-3; D unresolved. This CDR3 is 18 amino acids long. The V gene lost 0 bases and the J gene lost 0 bases, with 15 bases spanning the gap. Germline V CDR1 and CDR2: SGHDN, FVKESK. CDR3 sequence (DNA): TGTGCCAGCAGCCAAGATAACGGCCTTGGGAGCTCTGGAAACACCATATATTTT. Translated: CASSQDNGLGSSGNTIYF. Looking up the rest from reference TRBV14 and TRBJ1-3 gives the full variable domain: EAGVTQFPSHSVIEKGQTVTLRCDPISGHDNLYWYRRVMGKEIKFLLHFVKESKQDESGMPNNRFLAERTGGTYSTLKVQPAELEDSGVYFCASSQDNGLGSSGNTIYFGEGSWLTVV.

This clone was detected only a few times. The chain uses TRBV5-1 and TRBJ2-7; TRBD1 matches 9 bases. Germline V CDR1 and CDR2: SGHRS, YFSETQ. V shed 2 bases and J 5 bases; nucleotides not matched to a gene: 11. CDR3 length: 16 residues. The CDR3, as DNA: TGCGCCAGCAGCTTACAGGGGGCGAAAGTTGACGACGAGCAGTACTTC. This codes for CASSLQGAKVDDEQYF.

This rearrangement joins TRBV11-2 to TRBJ1-6; 9 nucleotides line up with TRBD1. Germline V lookup: CDR1 SGHAT, CDR2 FQNNGV. There are 16 residues in the CDR3. V trimming: 5 bases; J trimming: 5 bases; junction bases outside the gene matches: 7. The CDR3 nucleotides are TGTGCCAGCAGCCAACAGGACAGGGGTAATAATTCACCCCTCCACTTT. It encodes CASSQQDRGNNSPLHF.

The rearrangement uses TRBV25-1 and TRBJ2-2; tentatively, D is TRBD2 (6 bases). Trimming pared 8 bases from V and 5 bases from J, leaving 18 bases between. The CDR3 sequence is 15 residues long. Per germline, CDR1 MGHDK and CDR2 SYGVNS. CDR3 sequence (DNA): TGTGCCAGCGCCGGGGGAGCCGTACTTACCGGGGAGCTGTTTTTT. As protein: CASAGGAVLTGELFF.

The gene calls are TRBV6-5 and TRBJ2-7; maybe TRBD1 (6 bases). The germline gives CDR1 MNHEY, CDR2 SVGAGI. V lost 6 bases to trimming and J lost 0 bases, with 15 bases between them. The CDR3 is 15 residues long. The DNA for the CDR3 is TGTGCCAGCAGCATGGGTCAGGGGACCTCCTACGAGCAGTACTTC. It is translated as CASSMGQGTSYEQYF.

The V gene is TRBV2, the J gene TRBJ2-5, with unresolved D. The CDR3 is made up of 12 amino acids. CDR1 and CDR2 (germline): SNHLY, FYNNEI. V was cut by 5 bases and J by 5 bases, with 9 bases left in between. The CDR3 bases are TGTGCCAGCAGTTTCAATGCGGAGACCCAGTACTTC. Its translation: CASSFNAETQYF.

The chain links TRBV6-5 to TRBJ2-5, with a possible D match to TRBD2 (5 bases). The CDR3 length is 15 residues. The ends were cut back, 6 bases at V and 2 bases at J, with 16 bases in the middle. Per germline, CDR1 MNHEY and CDR2 SVGAGI. CDR3 protein: CASSPPGVRQETQYF. Here the CDR3 DNA reads TGTGCCAGCAGCCCCCCCGGGGTTCGGCAAGAGACCCAGTACTTC.

The table lists this clone with a count of one. The chain is built from TRBV11-2 and TRBJ1-1; tentatively, D is TRBD1 (6 bases). This CDR3 has 16 amino acids. Trimming stripped 1 base from V and 0 bases from J, with 12 bases between. CDR1 SGHAT and CDR2 FQNNGV come from the germline V gene. The CDR3: CASSLGTGSLNTEAFF. CDR3 DNA: TGTGCCAGCAGCTTAGGCACAGGGTCTTTGAACACTGAAGCTTTCTTT.